Sequencing of this T cell receptor (beta chain) was carried out in a study of cytomegalovirus exposure and HLA in healthy donors. Across the whole study: Per a later analysis, the approximately 620 first-cohort and more than 100 validation repertoires shared one platform.

This CDR3 comprises 15 residues. Points on this clone: Its antigen is undetermined.

Study-level points and caveats: A few of the chains that were CMV-associated were confirmed in vitro to be specific for CMV antigens. The tendency of first-cohort TCR clusters to co-occur in the 120 validation repertoires was identified by a subsequent analysis. Reportedly, cytomegalovirus status was diagnosed with high sensitivity and specificity.

Profiling relied on immunoSEQ multiplex PCR, and the TCRdb table lists in-frame clones only, not all of them. The sample records some 170,000 clones, about nine tenths being singletons. The chain is built from TRBV21-1 and TRBJ1-1. TRBV21-1 has pseudogene status. Material: PBMCs. The clonotype comes from a man aged 25-45 years in good health and CMV-seropositive. CDR3: CASSDGGTRNTEAFF. In nucleotides, the CDR3 is TGTGCCAGCAGCGACGGAGGGACACGCAACACTGAAGCTTTCTTT.